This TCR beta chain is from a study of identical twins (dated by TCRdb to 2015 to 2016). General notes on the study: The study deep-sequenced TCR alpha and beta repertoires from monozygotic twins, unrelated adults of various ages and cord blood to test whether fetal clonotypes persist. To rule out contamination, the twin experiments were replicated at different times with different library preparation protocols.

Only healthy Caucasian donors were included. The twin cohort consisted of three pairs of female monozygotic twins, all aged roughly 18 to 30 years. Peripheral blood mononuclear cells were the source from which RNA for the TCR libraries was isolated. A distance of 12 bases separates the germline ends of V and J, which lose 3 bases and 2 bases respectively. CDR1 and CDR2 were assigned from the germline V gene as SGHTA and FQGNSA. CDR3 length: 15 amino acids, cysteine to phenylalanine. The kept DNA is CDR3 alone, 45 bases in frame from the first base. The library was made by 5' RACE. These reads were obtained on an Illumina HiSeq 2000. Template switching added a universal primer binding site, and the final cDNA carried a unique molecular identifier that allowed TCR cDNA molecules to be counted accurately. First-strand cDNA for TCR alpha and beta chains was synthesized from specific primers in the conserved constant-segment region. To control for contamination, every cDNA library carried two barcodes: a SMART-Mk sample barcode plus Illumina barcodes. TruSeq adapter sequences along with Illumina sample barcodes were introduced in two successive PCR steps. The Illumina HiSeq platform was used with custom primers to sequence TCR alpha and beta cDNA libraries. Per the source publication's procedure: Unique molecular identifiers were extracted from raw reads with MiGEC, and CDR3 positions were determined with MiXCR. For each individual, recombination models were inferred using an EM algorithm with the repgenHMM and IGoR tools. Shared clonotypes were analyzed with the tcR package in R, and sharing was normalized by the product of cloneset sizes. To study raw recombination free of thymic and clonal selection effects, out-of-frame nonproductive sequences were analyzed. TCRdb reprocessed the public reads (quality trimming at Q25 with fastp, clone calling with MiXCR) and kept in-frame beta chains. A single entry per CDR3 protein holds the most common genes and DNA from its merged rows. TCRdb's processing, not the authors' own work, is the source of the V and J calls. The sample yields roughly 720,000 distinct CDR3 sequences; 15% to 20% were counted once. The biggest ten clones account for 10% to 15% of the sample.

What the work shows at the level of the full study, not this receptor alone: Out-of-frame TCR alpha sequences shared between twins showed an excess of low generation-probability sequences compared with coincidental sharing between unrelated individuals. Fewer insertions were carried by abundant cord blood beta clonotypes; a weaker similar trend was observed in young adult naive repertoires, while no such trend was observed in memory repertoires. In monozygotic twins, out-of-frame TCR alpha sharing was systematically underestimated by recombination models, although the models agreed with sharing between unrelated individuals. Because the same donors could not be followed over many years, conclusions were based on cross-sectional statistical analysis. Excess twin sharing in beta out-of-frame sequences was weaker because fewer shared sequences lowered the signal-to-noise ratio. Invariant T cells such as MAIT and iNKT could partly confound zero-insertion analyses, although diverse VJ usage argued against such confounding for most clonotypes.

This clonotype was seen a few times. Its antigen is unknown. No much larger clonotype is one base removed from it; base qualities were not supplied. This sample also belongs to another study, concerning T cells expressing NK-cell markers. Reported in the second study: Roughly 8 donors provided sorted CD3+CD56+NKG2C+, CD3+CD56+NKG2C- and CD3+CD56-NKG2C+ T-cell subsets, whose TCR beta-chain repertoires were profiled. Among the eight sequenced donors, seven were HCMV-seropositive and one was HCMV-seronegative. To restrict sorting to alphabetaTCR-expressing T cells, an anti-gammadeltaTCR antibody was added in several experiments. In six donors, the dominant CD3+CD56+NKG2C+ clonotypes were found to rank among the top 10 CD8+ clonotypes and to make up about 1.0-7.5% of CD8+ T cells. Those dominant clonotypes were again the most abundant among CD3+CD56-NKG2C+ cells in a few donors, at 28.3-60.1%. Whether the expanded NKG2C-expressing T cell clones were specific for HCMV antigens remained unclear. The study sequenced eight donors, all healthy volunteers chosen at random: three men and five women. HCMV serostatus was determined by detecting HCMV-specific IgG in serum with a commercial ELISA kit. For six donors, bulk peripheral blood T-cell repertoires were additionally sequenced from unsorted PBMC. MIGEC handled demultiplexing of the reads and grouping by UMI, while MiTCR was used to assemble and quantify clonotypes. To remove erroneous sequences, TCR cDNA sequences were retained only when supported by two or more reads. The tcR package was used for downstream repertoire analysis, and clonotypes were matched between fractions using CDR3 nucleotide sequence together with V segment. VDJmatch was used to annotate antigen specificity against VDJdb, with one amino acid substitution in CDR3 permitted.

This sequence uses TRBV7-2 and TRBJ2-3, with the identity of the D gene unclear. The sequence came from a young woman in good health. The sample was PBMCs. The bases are TGTGCCAGCAGCTTCCTTGGGCTATACACAGATACGCAGTATTTT. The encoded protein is CASSFLGLYTDTQYF.